The 7 T cell receptor beta chains reported below all come from one sample, sequenced in a study of cytomegalovirus exposure and HLA in healthy donors. Primers: 60 Vbeta forward and 13 Jbeta reverse. Repertoires were generated with immunoSEQ multiplex PCR, while TCRdb's copy carries only in-frame clones and drops some. In the table there are some 150,000 clones, around three quarters of which are singletons. Sequencing used PBMCs. These receptor sequences come from a woman in her sixties in good health and CMV-seropositive.

The sample holds one count of this clone. The rearrangement joins TRBV28 to TRBJ1-2; maybe TRBD1 (5 bases). This CDR3 comprises 12 residues. Germline-derived CDR1 and CDR2 are MDHEN and SYDVKM. Trimming removed 8 bases from V and 5 bases from J, with 12 bases in between. Written as DNA, the CDR3 is TGTGCCAGCCAAACAGGCTCTTATGGCTACACCTTC. Translation: CASQTGSYGYTF.

V gene TRBV5-1 combines with J gene TRBJ1-2; no firm D call. Per germline, CDR1 SGHRS and CDR2 YFSETQ. Trimming took off 0 bases at V and 0 bases at J, with 6 bases between the two ends. CDR3 size: 14 residues. CDR3 amino acids: CASSLDPSNYGYTF. The CDR3, as DNA: TGCGCCAGCAGCTTGGATCCATCTAACTATGGCTACACCTTC. Drawing the rest from reference TRBV5-1 and TRBJ1-2, the complete variable domain is KAGVTQTPRYLIKTRGQQVTLSCSPISGHRSVSWYQQTPGQGLQFLFEYFSETQRNKGNFPGRFSGRQFSNSRSEMNVSTLELGDSALYLCASSLDPSNYGYTFGSGTRLTVV.

Comment on this clone: A junction boundary mismatches the germline segment, possibly from a read error. The chain employs TRBV7-2 and TRBJ2-3; 8 bases match TRBD2. The CDR3 loop spans 13 amino acids. From germline, CDR1 is SGHTA and CDR2 FQGNSA. CDR3 residues: CASSLAGTHTQYF. DNA of the CDR3: TGTGCCAGCAGCCTAGCGGGCACACATACGCAGTATTTT.

The chain uses TRBV15 and TRBJ2-4, with D perhaps TRBD2 (6 bases). The ends were cut back, 3 bases at V and 0 bases at J, with 24 bases in the middle. Germline CDR1 and CDR2: LNHNV and YYDKDF (reference sequence). CDR3 size: 20 residues. The CDR3 loop is CATSSRRRDSKPLAKNIQYF. Written as DNA, the CDR3 is TGTGCCACCAGCAGCAGGCGACGGGACTCCAAACCTTTAGCCAAAAACATTCAGTACTTC.

Within the sample, this clone is medium-sized. The J gene is TRBJ2-3, the V gene TRBV5-1, with TRBD1 matching 7 bases. CDR1 SGHRS and CDR2 YFSETQ come from the germline V gene. The CDR3 has 15 residues. The V gene end was trimmed by 4 bases and the J gene end by 0 bases; junction bases not matched to a gene: 5. The CDR3 loop reads CASSGGQESTDTQYF. CDR3 DNA: TGCGCCAGCAGCGGAGGACAGGAGAGCACAGATACGCAGTATTTT.

V gene TRBV6-1 combines with J gene TRBJ1-1, with 8 nucleotides matching TRBD1. The germline V gene has CDR1 MNHNS and CDR2 SASEGT. CDR3 length equals 13 residues. With 10 bases clipped from V and 4 bases from J, the junction kept 8 bases outside the gene matches. The CDR3 protein is CATATGVGTEAFF. CDR3 nucleotide sequence: TGTGCCACCGCGACAGGGGTGGGCACTGAAGCTTTCTTT.

This clone has just a few counts. This chain connects TRBV9 to TRBJ2-5; 9 bases fit TRBD2. Germline lookup yields CDR1 SGDLS and CDR2 YYNGEE. Trimming took 2 bases from V and 1 from J; bases not matched to a gene: 6. The CDR3 has 16 residues. The CDR3 sequence is CASSVGMTSGQETQYF. The CDR3 DNA reads TGTGCCAGCAGCGTCGGAATGACTAGCGGCCAAGAGACCCAGTACTTC.